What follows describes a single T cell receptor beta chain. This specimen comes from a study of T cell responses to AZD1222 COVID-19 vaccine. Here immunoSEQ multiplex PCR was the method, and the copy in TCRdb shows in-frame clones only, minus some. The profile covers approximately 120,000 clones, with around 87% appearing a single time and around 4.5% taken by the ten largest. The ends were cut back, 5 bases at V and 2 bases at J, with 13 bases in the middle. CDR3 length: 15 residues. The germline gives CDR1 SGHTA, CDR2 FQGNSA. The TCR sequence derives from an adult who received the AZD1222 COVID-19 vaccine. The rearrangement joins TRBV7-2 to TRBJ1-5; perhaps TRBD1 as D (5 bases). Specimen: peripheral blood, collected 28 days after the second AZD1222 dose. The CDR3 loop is CASSPGGSGNQPQHF. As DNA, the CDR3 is TGTGCCAGCAGCCCCGGGGGGTCGGGCAATCAGCCCCAGCATTTT.